The 8 T cell receptor beta chains below were found in one sample sequenced in a study of blood T cell repertoires in COVID-19. Sequencing was performed with immunoSEQ multiplex PCR; in TCRdb, only in-frame clones are kept and a portion is missing. The repertoire includes about 47,000 clones, approximately 84% of them detected once, and more than 2.5% sits in the top ten. The specimen sequenced was peripheral blood. All receptors come from a man aged 50-60 years with acute or convalescent COVID-19.

The chain joins TRBV12-3 or TRBV12-4 to TRBJ2-1; D not resolved. V lost 6 bases to trimming and J lost 7 bases, with 10 bases between them. This CDR3 is built from 12 residues. The DNA for the CDR3 is TGTGCCAGCAGGCGAGAGAGGAATGAGCAGTTCTTC. As protein: CASRRERNEQFF.

In its sample, this clone was seen a few times. The genes are TRBV12-3 or TRBV12-4 and TRBJ1-1; D call uncertain. With 5 bases removed from V and 7 bases from J, the gap between germline ends came to 11 bases. The CDR3 sequence is 12 residues long. In DNA form, the CDR3 reads TGTGCCAGCAGTCCAACCGAGGGTGAAGCTTTCTTT. As protein: CASSPTEGEAFF.

The rearrangement links TRBV19 to TRBJ2-3, with 10 bases lining up with TRBD2. The CDR3 is made up of 15 amino acids. J gave up 4 bases and V 5 bases, and 6 bases lay outside the gene matches. CDR1 is LNHDA, CDR2 SQIVND, per germline (reference sequence). This CDR3 is CASSPEREGSDTQYF. The CDR3 DNA is TGTGCCAGTAGTCCCGAGCGGGAGGGCTCAGATACGCAGTATTTT.

The chain links TRBV6-1 to TRBJ1-1, with TRBD1 identical over 8 bases. The trim removed 3 bases at V and 5 bases at J, leaving 5 bases unmatched. The germline gives CDR1 MNHNS, CDR2 SASEGT. The CDR3 extends over 14 amino acids. This CDR3 is CASSDRGRGTEAFF. Written as DNA, the CDR3 is TGTGCCAGCAGTGACAGGGGGCGTGGGACTGAAGCTTTCTTT.

Only one count was recorded for this clone. Here the CDR3 DNA reads TGTGCCACCAGTGGAGCCTACAGGGACTCCTACAATGAGCAGTTCTTC. Protein: CATSGAYRDSYNEQFF. This chain links TRBV24-1 with TRBJ2-1, with D perhaps matching TRBD1 (6 bases). The germline gives CDR1 KGHDR, CDR2 SFDVKD. The V end lost 5 bases, the J end lost 0 bases, and 13 bases lay between the germline ends. This CDR3 comprises 16 residues.

V is TRBV6-5 and J is TRBJ2-1; D is perhaps TRBD2 (6 bases). This CDR3 has 15 amino acids. The V end was cut by 6 bases, the J end by 0 bases, with 12 bases between. Germline V CDR1 and CDR2: MNHEY, SVGAGI. In DNA form, the CDR3 reads TGTGCCAGCAGCCTAGGGAGGAGCTCCTACAATGAGCAGTTCTTC. The encoded protein is CASSLGRSSYNEQFF.

V is TRBV28 and J is TRBJ2-1; perhaps TRBD1 as D (6 bases). The CDR3 loop spans 17 amino acids. CDR1 and CDR2 from the germline V gene are MDHEN and SYDVKM. Between the trimmed V and J ends, which lost 6 bases and 0 bases, there was a span of 18 bases. The CDR3 loop reads CASRTPGHSFSYNEQFF. In nucleotides, the CDR3 is TGTGCCAGCAGGACCCCGGGACACTCATTCTCCTACAATGAGCAGTTCTTC. Supplemented by reference TRBV28 and TRBJ2-1, the full variable domain reads DVKVTQSSRYLVKRTGEKVFLECVQDMDHENMFWYRQDPGLGLRLIYFSYDVKMKEKGDIPEGYSVSREKKERFSLILESASTNQTSMYLCASRTPGHSFSYNEQFFGPGTRLTVL.

Note on this clone: Additional DNA sequences in this sample encode the identical CDR3. This chain connects TRBV3-1 (or the pseudogene TRBV3-2) to TRBJ1-3, with TRBD1 matching 7 bases. The CDR3 totals 14 residues. Germline values: CDR1 LGHDT, CDR2 YNNKEL (reference sequence). J lost 4 bases, V lost 4 bases, and 4 bases had no gene match. In DNA form, the CDR3 reads TGTGCCAGCAGCCCGAGGGACAGAGGAAACACCATATATTTT. Protein: CASSPRDRGNTIYF.